A single sample gave rise to the 8 T cell receptor beta chains below, sequenced in a study of shared clonotypes between healthy human individuals. Method: immunoSEQ multiplex PCR; TCRdb's copy keeps in-frame clones and lacks some. Among roughly 500,000 clones listed, approximately 84% were seen once. The sample comprised PBMCs. The receptors shown here come from a woman aged 40 to 55 in good health. Some clones in this sample may be carry-over from other donors' samples.

This rearrangement joins TRBV6-5 to TRBJ2-7; 10 bases line up with TRBD1. The CDR3 has 15 residues. The V and J ends lost 5 bases and 2 bases, in that order; junction bases with no gene match: 6. CDR1 is MNHEY, CDR2 SVGAGI, per germline. The CDR3 is CASSNRQGATYEQYF. CDR3 sequence (DNA): TGTGCCAGCAGTAATCGACAGGGGGCCACCTACGAGCAGTACTTC.

This clone was recorded once. This likely stems from a read error, as it lies one base from a far larger clone. This sequence joins TRBV4-2 and TRBJ2-2; D may be TRBD1 or TRBD2 (5 bases each). Per the germline V gene, CDR1 is LGHNA and CDR2 is YNFKEQ. The CDR3 has 17 residues. Trimming removed 8 bases at V and 3 bases at J, with 22 bases between. CDR3 sequence (DNA): TGTGCCAGCCAACCAACCTGGAGAGGGGATTACACCGGGGAGCTGTTTTTT. This codes for CASQPTWRGDYTGELFF.

This clone was counted between two and nine times. The rearrangement links TRBV2 to TRBJ2-6; maybe TRBD1 (5 bases). V shed 6 bases and J shed 4 bases, with 16 bases lying between them. The length of the CDR3 is 16 residues. CDR1 and CDR2 from the germline V gene are SNHLY and FYNNEI. The CDR3 loop is CASRVGKGVGANVLTF. CDR3 coding DNA: TGTGCCAGCAGGGTTGGTAAAGGGGTAGGGGCCAACGTCCTGACTTTC.

This chain links TRBV5-1 with TRBJ2-7; the match to TRBD2 covers 7 bases. V lost 5 bases, J lost 6 bases, and 11 bases stayed unmatched. There are 14 residues in the CDR3. The germline V gene has CDR1 SGHRS and CDR2 YFSETQ. CDR3 sequence reads: CASSVAGASGEQYF. The CDR3 DNA follows: TGCGCCAGCAGTGTGGCGGGAGCGTCGGGCGAGCAGTACTTC.

This clone rates as medium-sized. Additional DNA sequences in this sample encode the identical CDR3. The chain employs TRBV7-8 and TRBJ2-7; TRBD2 matches at 9 bases. The germline CDR1 and CDR2 sequences are SGHVS and FQNEAQ. The J segment lost 0 bases and the V segment lost 5 bases, leaving 11 bases of the junction unmatched. CDR3 size: 17 residues. CDR3 protein: CASSLSRLAATSYEQYF. The CDR3 coding sequence is TGTGCCAGCAGCCTATCCAGACTAGCGGCTACCTCCTACGAGCAGTACTTC.

This chain uses TRBV10-3 with TRBJ2-7; TRBD2 might be the D (6 bases). This CDR3 contains 15 residues. Between the trimmed V and J ends, which lost 6 bases and 4 bases, there was a span of 19 bases. CDR1 and CDR2 (germline): ENHRY, SYGVKD. The CDR3 protein is CAISTPGAGTYEQYF. The CDR3 DNA sequence: TGTGCCATCAGCACCCCTGGGGCGGGAACTTACGAGCAGTACTTC.

The V call is TRBV5-1, the J call TRBJ2-5, with D possibly TRBD1 on 6 matching bases. Germline V gives CDR1 SGHRS, CDR2 YFSETQ. The CDR3 loop spans 16 amino acids. The V and J ends lost 0 bases and 4 bases respectively, with 16 bases between them. The chain's CDR3 is CASSLAAAGAGETQYF. The CDR3 region has the DNA TGCGCCAGCAGCTTGGCCGCGGCAGGGGCAGGAGAGACCCAGTACTTC.

The rearrangement joins TRBV18 to TRBJ2-5; D is possibly TRBD1 (6 bases). V dropped 5 bases and J dropped 3 bases, with 10 bases sitting between them. Germline values: CDR1 KGHSH, CDR2 LQKENI. CDR3 length: 13 residues. CDR3 region: CASSSSGEETQYF. The CDR3 nucleotides are TGTGCCAGCTCATCTTCAGGGGAAGAGACCCAGTACTTC.